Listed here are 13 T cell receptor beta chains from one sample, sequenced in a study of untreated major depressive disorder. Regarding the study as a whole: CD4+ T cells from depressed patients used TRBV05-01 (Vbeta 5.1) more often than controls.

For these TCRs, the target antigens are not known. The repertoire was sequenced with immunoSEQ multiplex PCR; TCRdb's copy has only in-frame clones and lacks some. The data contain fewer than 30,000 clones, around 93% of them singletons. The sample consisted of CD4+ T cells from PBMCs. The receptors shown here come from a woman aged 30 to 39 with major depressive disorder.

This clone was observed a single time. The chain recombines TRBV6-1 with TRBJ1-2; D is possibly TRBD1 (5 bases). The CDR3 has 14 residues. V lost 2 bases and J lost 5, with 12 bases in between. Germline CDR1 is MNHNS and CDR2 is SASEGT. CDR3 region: CASSEIGWGYGYTF. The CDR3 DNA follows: TGTGCCAGCAGTGAAATAGGTTGGGGGTATGGCTACACCTTC.

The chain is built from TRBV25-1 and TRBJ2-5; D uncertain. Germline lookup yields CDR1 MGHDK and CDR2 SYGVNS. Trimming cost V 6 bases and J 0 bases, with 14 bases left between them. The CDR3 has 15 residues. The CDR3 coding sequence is TGTGCCAGCAGGAGCACAAGGGAATACCAAGAGACCCAGTACTTC. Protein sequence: CASRSTREYQETQYF.

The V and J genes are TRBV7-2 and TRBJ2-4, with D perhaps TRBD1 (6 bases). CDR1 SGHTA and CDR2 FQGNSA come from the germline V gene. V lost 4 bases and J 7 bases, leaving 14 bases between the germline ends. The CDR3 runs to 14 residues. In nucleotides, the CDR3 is TGTGCCAGCAGCTCCAGCAGGGGAGCCAACATTCAGTACTTC. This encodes CASSSSRGANIQYF. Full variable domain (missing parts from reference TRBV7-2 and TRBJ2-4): GAGVSQSPSNKVTEKGKDVELRCDPISGHTALYWYRQSLGQGLEFLIYFQGNSAPDKSGLPSDRFSAERTGGSVSTLTIQRTQQEDSAVYLCASSSSRGANIQYFGAGTRLSVL.

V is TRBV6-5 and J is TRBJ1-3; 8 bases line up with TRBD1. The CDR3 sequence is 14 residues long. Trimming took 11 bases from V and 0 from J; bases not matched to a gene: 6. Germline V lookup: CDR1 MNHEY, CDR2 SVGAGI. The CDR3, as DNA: TGTGCCTCTCGGACAGGGCTCTCTGGAAACACCATATATTTT. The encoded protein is CASRTGLSGNTIYF.

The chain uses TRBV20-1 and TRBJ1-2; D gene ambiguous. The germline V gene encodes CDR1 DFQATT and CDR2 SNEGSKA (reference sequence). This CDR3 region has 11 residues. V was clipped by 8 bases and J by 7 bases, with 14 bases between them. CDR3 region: CSTDSPLGYTF. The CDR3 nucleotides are TGCAGTACTGACTCTCCCCTTGGCTACACCTTC.

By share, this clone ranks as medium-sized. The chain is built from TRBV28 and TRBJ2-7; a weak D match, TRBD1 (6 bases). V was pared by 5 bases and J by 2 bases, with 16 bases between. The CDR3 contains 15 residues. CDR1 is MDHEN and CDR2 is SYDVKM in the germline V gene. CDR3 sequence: CASSPPGDKTYEQYF. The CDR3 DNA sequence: TGTGCCAGCAGTCCCCCTGGGGACAAGACCTACGAGCAGTACTTC.

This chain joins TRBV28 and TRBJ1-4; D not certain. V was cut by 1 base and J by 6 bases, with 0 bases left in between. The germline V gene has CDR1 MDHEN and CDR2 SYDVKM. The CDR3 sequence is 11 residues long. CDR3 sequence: CASSLYEKLFF. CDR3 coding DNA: TGTGCCAGCAGTTTATATGAAAAACTGTTTTTT.

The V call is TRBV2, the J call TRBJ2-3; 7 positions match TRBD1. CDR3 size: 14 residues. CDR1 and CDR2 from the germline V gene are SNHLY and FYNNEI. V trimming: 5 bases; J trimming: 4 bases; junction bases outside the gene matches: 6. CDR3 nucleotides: TGTGCCAGCAGTTGGCGGCAGGGGGCAGATACGCAGTATTTT. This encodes CASSWRQGADTQYF.

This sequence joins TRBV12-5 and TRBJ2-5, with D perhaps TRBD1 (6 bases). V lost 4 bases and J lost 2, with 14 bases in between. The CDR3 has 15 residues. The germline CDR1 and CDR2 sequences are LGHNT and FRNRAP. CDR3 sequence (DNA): TGTGCTAGTGGTTCGTCCAGGGGATTTCAAGAGACCCAGTACTTC. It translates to CASGSSRGFQETQYF.

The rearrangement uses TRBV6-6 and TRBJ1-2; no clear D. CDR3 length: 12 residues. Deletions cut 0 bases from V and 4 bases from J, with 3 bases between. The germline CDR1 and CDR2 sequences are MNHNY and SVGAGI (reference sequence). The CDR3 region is CASSYSSYGYTF. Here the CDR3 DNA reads TGTGCCAGCAGTTACTCGAGCTATGGCTACACCTTC.

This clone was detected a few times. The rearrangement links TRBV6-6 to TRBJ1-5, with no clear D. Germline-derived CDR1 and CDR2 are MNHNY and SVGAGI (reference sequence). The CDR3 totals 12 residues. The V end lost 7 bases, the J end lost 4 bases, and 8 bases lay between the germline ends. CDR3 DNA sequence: TGTGCCAGCAATAATCGAAATCAGCCCCAGCATTTT. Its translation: CASNNRNQPQHF.

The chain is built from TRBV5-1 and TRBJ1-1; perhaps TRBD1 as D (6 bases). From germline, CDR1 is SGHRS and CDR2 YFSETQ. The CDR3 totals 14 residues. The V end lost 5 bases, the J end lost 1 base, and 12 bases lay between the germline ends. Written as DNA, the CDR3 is TGCGCCAGCAGGCCCGGACAGCCGAACACTGAAGCTTTCTTT. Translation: CASRPGQPNTEAFF.

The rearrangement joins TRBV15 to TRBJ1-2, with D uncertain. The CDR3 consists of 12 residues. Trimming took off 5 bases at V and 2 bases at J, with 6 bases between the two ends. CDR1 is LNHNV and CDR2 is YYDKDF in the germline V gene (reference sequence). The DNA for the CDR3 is TGTGCCACCAGCGCAGACAACTATGGCTACACCTTC. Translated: CATSADNYGYTF.